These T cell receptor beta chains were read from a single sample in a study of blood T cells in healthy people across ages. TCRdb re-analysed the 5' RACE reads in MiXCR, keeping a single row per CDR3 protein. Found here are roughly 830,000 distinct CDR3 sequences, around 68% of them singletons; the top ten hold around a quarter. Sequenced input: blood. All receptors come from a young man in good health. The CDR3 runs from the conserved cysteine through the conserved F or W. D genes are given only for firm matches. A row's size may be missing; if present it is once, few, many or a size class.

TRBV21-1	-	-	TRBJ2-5	TGTGCCAGCAGCAAAGCTGGCAGAGAGACCCAGTACTTC	CASSKAGRETQYF
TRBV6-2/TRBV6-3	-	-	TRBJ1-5	TGTGCCAGCAGAGATCTAAACGACCAGCCCCAGCATTTT	CASRDLNDQPQHF
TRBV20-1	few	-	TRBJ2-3	TGCAGTGCTAGGGCAACCATGGGGGATACGCAGTATTTT	CSARATMGDTQYF
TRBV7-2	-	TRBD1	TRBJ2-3	TGTGCCAGCAGCCGGGGGACAGGGAGCACAGATACGCAGTATTTT	CASSRGTGSTDTQYF
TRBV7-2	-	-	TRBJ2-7	TGTGCCAGCAGCTTCCAGGCAGGGAGCTCCTACGAGCAGTACTTC	CASSFQAGSSYEQYF
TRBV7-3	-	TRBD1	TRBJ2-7	TGTGCCAGCAGCATCGGACAGGGGTTTAACGAGCAGTACTTC	CASSIGQGFNEQYF
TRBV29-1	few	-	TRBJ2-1	TGCAGCGTTGTCGTGGGGGTTTCCTACAATGAGCAGTTCTTC	CSVVVGVSYNEQFF
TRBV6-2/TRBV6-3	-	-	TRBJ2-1	TGTGCCAGCAGCCCAGGGCAGGGGAGGAGTATCAGCAATGAGCAGTTCTTC	CASSPGQGRSISNEQFF
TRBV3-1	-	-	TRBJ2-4	TGTGCCAGCAGCCAAGAATTCACAGAAGGCATTCAGTACTTC	CASSQEFTEGIQYF
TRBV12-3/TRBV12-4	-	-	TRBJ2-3	TGTACCAGCAGTTTATTTCGGAGCACAGATACGCAGTATTTT	CTSSLFRSTDTQYF
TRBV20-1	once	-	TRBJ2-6	TGCAGTGCTTCTAAACCAGGGACTGGGGCCAGCGTCCTGACTTTC	CSASKPGTGASVLTF
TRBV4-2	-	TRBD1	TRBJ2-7	TGTGCCAGCAGCCAAGGGACGGACAGGGGGTACGAGCAGTACTTC	CASSQGTDRGYEQYF
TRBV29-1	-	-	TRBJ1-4	TGCAGCGGAGGGTGGGGACCTAATGAAAAACTGTTTTTT	CSGGWGPNEKLFF
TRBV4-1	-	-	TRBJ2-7	TGCGCCAGCGGCCCAGGCGTGGAACTTCCCTACGAGCAGTACTTC	CASGPGVELPYEQYF
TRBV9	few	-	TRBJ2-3	TGTGCCAGCAGCGTAGAAGTCTTCCCAGATACGCAGTATTTT	CASSVEVFPDTQYF
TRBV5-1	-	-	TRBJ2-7	TGCGCCAGCAGCTTGGGTAACGGGGTATACGAGCAGTACTTC	CASSLGNGVYEQYF
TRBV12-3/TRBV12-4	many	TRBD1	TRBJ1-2	TGTGCCAGCAGTCCGACAGGGGGCCATGGCTACACCTTC	CASSPTGGHGYTF
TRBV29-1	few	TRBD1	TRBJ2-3	TGCAGCGTTGGACAGGGGGCTGGCACAGATACGCAGTATTTT	CSVGQGAGTDTQYF
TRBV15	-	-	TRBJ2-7	TGTGCCACCAGCAGAGATCCCCTAGGGACCTACGAGCAGTACTTC	CATSRDPLGTYEQYF
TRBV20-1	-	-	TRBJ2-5	TGCAGTGCTAGGCAGGTGGGCTTAATACGGGAGACCCAGTACTTC	CSARQVGLIRETQYF